This T cell receptor (beta chain) derives from a study of read filtering for tumor transcriptome and immune sequencing. In the study overall: DNase treatment preceded whole-transcriptome library preparation. RNA-seq yielded only roughly 75 to 1,300 TCR reads, IR-seq about 4 to 10.27 million.

Molecular barcoded adaptors covering alpha/delta and beta/gamma chains were used on approximately 400 ng RNA. TCRdb ran MiXCR on the reads and lists one entry per CDR3 protein. The data contain 25,000 to 35,000 distinct CDR3 sequences, 15% to 20% of them singletons. V was clipped by 5 bases and J by 5 bases, with 13 bases between them. CDR3 length: 13 residues. Germline lookup yields CDR1 SQVTM and CDR2 ANQGSEA. In this sample, this clonotype turned up a few times. Its antigen is still unknown. Study-level findings and limits: The sorted CD138-negative fraction was a mixed bone marrow immune population, not purified T cells.

Sequences were obtained from a population of CD138-negative cells sorted from bone marrow. The source is a donor at least 40 years old with multiple myeloma. This chain links TRBV29-1 with TRBJ1-3; weak D call: TRBD1 (6 bases). The CDR3 bases are TGCAGCGTTCTACAGGGATCTCGAAACACCATATATTTT. This translates into CSVLQGSRNTIYF.